The clone carrying this T cell receptor (beta chain) was recorded at least ten times. Its antigen is unknown. This specimen comes from a study of breast tumors, draining lymph nodes, adjacent tissues. Trimming cost V 5 bases and J 5 bases; bases outside gene matches: 4. The CDR3 extends over 15 amino acids. The V gene's germline CDR1 is SGHNT and CDR2 YENEEA. Regarding the study as a whole: Compared with lymph nodes, tumors were less diverse; compared with nontumor tissue, more. Luminal-like breast cancer showed significantly greater tumor-nontumor repertoire similarity than basal-like breast cancer did. Tumor T cell lymph node origin was a supported hypothesis, not proven.

TCRdb called the multiplex PCR reads again in MiXCR, with one record for every CDR3 protein. The table has 150,000 to 250,000 distinct CDR3 sequences, about 32% seen once. The lymph nodes were axillary draining lymph nodes from breast cancer patients. Sample: axillary lymph node tissue. This sequence was found in a female donor with breast cancer. Some clones in this sample may be carry-over from other donors' samples. This chain uses TRBV11-3 with TRBJ2-2; the match to TRBD1 covers 11 bases. The CDR3 here is CASSMDRGLTGELFF. For the CDR3, the DNA is TGTGCCAGCAGCATGGACAGGGGGCTAACCGGGGAGCTGTTTTTT.